Listed below are T cell receptor beta chains from one sample, sequenced in a study of shared clonotypes between healthy human individuals. The data were produced by immunoSEQ multiplex PCR, yet TCRdb's version contains in-frame clones alone and is incomplete. Found here are approximately 650,000 clones, 95% to 96% of them singletons; the top ten hold roughly 0.1%. Sample: naive CD8+ T cells sorted from blood. These receptors all stem from a woman aged 25 to 39 in good health. Each CDR3 is given with its conserved first and last residue. The D gene is left open where the match is weak. Not every row has a clone size; where given, it reads once, few, many or a size class.

V gene,D gene,CDR3 length,J gene,clone size,CDR3 protein,CDR3 DNA
TRBV28,.,16,TRBJ2-7,.,CASSSQGTVHSYEQYF,TGTGCTAGCAGTTCCCAGGGTACAGTCCACTCCTACGAGCAGTACTTC
TRBV27,TRBD2,15,TRBJ2-5,.,CASSSLAGGSETQYF,TGTGCCAGCAGTTCACTAGCGGGAGGATCAGAGACCCAGTACTTC
TRBV7-9,.,13,TRBJ2-5,.,CASRRTAEETQYF,TGTGCCAGCAGGCGGACGGCGGAGGAGACCCAGTACTTC
TRBV4-1,.,12,TRBJ2-1,.,CASSQGATEQFF,TGCGCCAGCAGCCAAGGTGCCACAGAGCAGTTCTTC
TRBV10-1,.,14,TRBJ2-3,.,CASSDSVGTDTQYF,TGCGCCAGCAGTGATAGCGTCGGTACAGATACGCAGTATTTT
TRBV27,.,14,TRBJ2-3,.,CASSVQGEADTQYF,TGTGCCAGCAGCGTCCAGGGGGAGGCAGATACGCAGTATTTT
TRBV9,TRBD2,17,TRBJ2-3,.,CASSVPLAGGATDTQYF,TGTGCCAGCAGCGTTCCCCTAGCGGGAGGGGCCACAGATACGCAGTATTTT
TRBV28,TRBD2,17,TRBJ2-1,once,CASSDPDGTRDNNEQFF,TGTGCCAGCAGTGACCCGGACGGGACTAGGGATAACAATGAGCAGTTCTTC
TRBV9,TRBD2,18,TRBJ2-1,.,CASSILTAGGSSYNEQFF,TGTGCCAGCAGCATACTTACAGCGGGAGGGTCCTCCTACAATGAGCAGTTCTTC
TRBV21-1,.,17,TRBJ2-7,.,CASSKGCSGRAAYEQYF,TGTGCCAGCAGCAAAGGATGTAGCGGGAGGGCCGCCTACGAGCAGTACTTC
TRBV9,.,14,TRBJ1-4,few,CASSDGQPGEKLFF,TGTGCCAGCAGCGATGGACAGCCGGGCGAAAAACTGTTTTTT
TRBV9,TRBD2,17,TRBJ2-1,.,CASSVEGGLGFYNEQFF,TGTGCCAGCAGCGTAGAGGGGGGACTAGGATTCTACAATGAGCAGTTCTTC
TRBV5-1,.,15,TRBJ1-6,.,CASSFESSYNSPLHF,TGCGCCAGCAGCTTCGAAAGCTCCTATAATTCACCCCTCCACTTT
TRBV11-2,.,14,TRBJ1-2,.,CASSSGHLNYGYTF,TGTGCCAGCAGCTCGGGACATCTTAACTATGGCTACACCTTC
TRBV2,.,15,TRBJ2-1,.,CASISGLDGYNEQFF,TGTGCCAGCATTTCCGGACTCGACGGCTACAATGAGCAGTTCTTC
TRBV7-6,.,13,TRBJ2-5,.,CASSLGAPETQYF,TGTGCCAGCAGCTTAGGGGCACCGGAGACCCAGTACTTC
TRBV19,.,14,TRBJ2-1,once,CASSIPTGYNEQFF,TGTGCCAGTAGTATCCCCACCGGTTACAATGAGCAGTTCTTC
TRBV9,.,15,TRBJ2-2,.,CASSFGGANTGELFF,TGTGCCAGCAGCTTTGGAGGGGCAAACACCGGGGAGCTGTTTTTT
TRBV9,.,12,TRBJ2-7,.,CASSVGMGEQYF,TGTGCCAGCAGCGTAGGTATGGGCGAGCAGTACTTC
TRBV11-2,.,12,TRBJ2-7,.,CASSFSFYEQYF,TGTGCCAGCAGCTTTAGCTTCTACGAGCAGTACTTC
TRBV28,TRBD1,16,TRBJ1-2,.,CASSLSPGTAVYGYTF,TGTGCCAGCAGTTTATCTCCCGGGACAGCAGTCTATGGCTACACCTTC
TRBV6-1,.,12,TRBJ2-7,.,CASRHGREEQYF,TGTGCCAGCAGGCACGGAAGGGAGGAGCAGTACTTC
TRBV19,.,15,TRBJ2-1,.,CASSIGRTAYNEQFF,TGTGCCAGTAGTATTGGGAGGACGGCCTACAATGAGCAGTTCTTC
TRBV10-3,.,14,TRBJ1-2,.,CAISGEGNSYGYTF,TGTGCCATCAGTGGGGAGGGGAATAGCTATGGCTACACCTTC
TRBV4-1,TRBD1,14,TRBJ2-2,.,CASSPGQGPGELFF,TGCGCCAGCAGCCCGGGACAGGGACCCGGGGAGCTGTTTTTT
TRBV2,TRBD1,14,TRBJ1-2,.,CASRTGTDRGGYTF,TGTGCCAGCAGGACCGGGACAGACAGAGGGGGCTACACCTTC
TRBV6-6,.,15,TRBJ1-2,.,CASSYNAGAPYGYTF,TGTGCCAGCAGCTACAATGCCGGGGCTCCCTATGGCTACACCTTC
TRBV25-1,.,17,TRBJ2-5,.,CASSEYRLGSLRETQYF,TGTGCCAGCAGTGAATATCGACTTGGCAGTCTGCGGGAGACCCAGTACTTC
TRBV29-1,.,14,TRBJ2-7,.,CSVEDSGVSYEQYF,TGCAGCGTTGAAGACTCTGGGGTCTCCTACGAGCAGTACTTC
TRBV5-1,.,15,TRBJ2-7,.,CASSEEGEMGYEQYF,TGCGCCAGCAGCGAGGAGGGGGAGATGGGCTACGAGCAGTACTTC
TRBV4-1,.,15,TRBJ2-3,.,CASSQDARGTDTQYF,TGCGCCAGCAGCCAAGATGCGAGAGGCACAGATACGCAGTATTTT
TRBV27,.,14,TRBJ2-1,.,CASSFSQGSNEQFF,TGTGCCAGCAGTTTCTCACAGGGATCCAATGAGCAGTTCTTC
TRBV5-1,TRBD2,15,TRBJ2-1,.,CASKLAGSSYNEQFF,TGCGCCAGCAAACTAGCGGGGTCCTCCTACAATGAGCAGTTCTTC
TRBV19,.,12,TRBJ2-7,.,CASSIDGYEQYF,TGTGCCAGTAGTATAGATGGTTACGAGCAGTACTTC
TRBV7-6,.,13,TRBJ1-1,.,CASSRGLSTEAFF,TGTGCCAGCAGCCGAGGGTTAAGCACTGAAGCTTTCTTT
TRBV2,TRBD2,16,TRBJ2-1,.,CASSVGPGAGDNEQFF,TGTGCCAGCAGTGTGGGGCCCGGGGCGGGAGACAATGAGCAGTTCTTC
TRBV2,TRBD2,18,TRBJ2-2,.,CASSVELAGGPDTGELFF,TGTGCCAGCAGTGTCGAGCTAGCGGGAGGGCCCGACACCGGGGAGCTGTTTTTT
TRBV19,.,15,TRBJ2-7,.,CASSFAGACSYEQYF,TGTGCCAGTAGTTTTGCGGGGGCCTGCTCCTACGAGCAGTACTTC
TRBV7-9,.,13,TRBJ1-1,.,CASSPKRFTEAFF,TGTGCCAGCAGCCCCAAGCGGTTCACTGAAGCTTTCTTT
TRBV7-9,.,16,TRBJ2-3,.,CASSLLSGGPGDTQYF,TGTGCCAGCAGCTTACTATCAGGAGGGCCGGGAGATACGCAGTATTTT
TRBV6-1,.,17,TRBJ2-7,.,CASSEALHRKSSYEQYF,TGTGCCAGCAGTGAAGCGCTTCACAGGAAAAGCTCCTACGAGCAGTACTTC
TRBV27,.,14,TRBJ2-7,.,CASSSRDVAYEQYF,TGTGCCAGCAGTTCGCGGGACGTAGCCTACGAGCAGTACTTC
TRBV7-9,TRBD1,14,TRBJ2-5,.,CASSRGDSQETQYF,TGTGCCAGCAGCCGAGGGGACAGCCAAGAGACCCAGTACTTC
TRBV19,.,14,TRBJ1-1,.,CASSPGTLSTEAFF,TGTGCCAGTAGCCCCGGCACTCTGAGCACTGAAGCTTTCTTT
TRBV4-2,TRBD1,18,TRBJ2-7,.,CASSQEGKPGQGAYEQYF,TGTGCCAGCAGCCAAGAGGGGAAACCGGGACAGGGGGCGTACGAGCAGTACTTC
TRBV13,.,14,TRBJ1-5,once,CASSFRDGNQPQHF,TGTGCCAGCAGCTTCCGGGACGGCAATCAGCCCCAGCATTTT
TRBV5-6,.,13,TRBJ1-1,once,CASSPDRYTEAFF,TGTGCCAGCAGCCCGGACCGCTACACTGAAGCTTTCTTT
TRBV9,TRBD2,15,TRBJ2-1,.,CASSIIAGAGNEQFF,TGTGCCAGCAGTATTATAGCGGGAGCGGGTAATGAGCAGTTCTTC
TRBV27,TRBD1,15,TRBJ2-2,.,CATHPGTGGSGELFF,TGTGCCACCCACCCCGGGACAGGGGGCTCTGGGGAGCTGTTTTTT
TRBV6-5,.,15,TRBJ2-7,few,CASSVEAPVSYEQYF,TGTGCCAGCAGTGTTGAAGCGCCCGTCTCCTACGAGCAGTACTTC